The 5 T cell receptor beta chains listed next were all sequenced from one sample in a study of neurological immune-mediated disorders (dated by TCRdb to between 2017 and 2020). The library was generated by 5' RACE. Instrument used: Illumina HiSeq 2500. TCRdb cleaned the public reads at Q25 with fastp, built clones with MiXCR and kept in-frame beta chains. Each entry is one CDR3 protein sequence, shown with its most common DNA and genes. The sample records about 46,000 distinct CDR3 sequences, about 2% of which are singletons. The ten largest account for 2.2% of the sample. The source material was PBMCs. These receptors were collected from a woman in her 40s with multiple sclerosis.

This clonotype has ten or more counts. This chain connects TRBV4-1 to TRBJ1-4; 10 nucleotides line up with TRBD1. After removal of 1 base from V and 8 bases from J, the junction contained 4 bases not matched to a gene. This CDR3 is 15 amino acids long. Per the germline V gene, CDR1 is MGHRA and CDR2 is YSYEKL. In nucleotides, the CDR3 is TGCGCCAGCAGCCAAGCGGACAGGGGGGACGAAAAACTGTTTTTT. Protein sequence: CASSQADRGDEKLFF.

This clonotype was detected many times. This chain joins TRBV20-1 and TRBJ2-5; D is possibly TRBD2 (5 bases). With 5 bases removed from V and 4 bases from J, the gap between germline ends came to 11 bases. CDR1 is DFQATT and CDR2 is SNEGSKA in the germline V gene (reference sequence). This CDR3 is 12 amino acids long. The CDR3 nucleotides read TGCAGTGCTTCGGACTGGTCAGAGACCCAGTACTTC. Its protein is CSASDWSETQYF.

This clonotype was recorded many times. The chain carries TRBV25-1 and TRBJ2-3; D remains unclear. CDR1 is MGHDK and CDR2 is SYGVNS in the germline V gene. V was trimmed by 5 bases and J by 3 bases, leaving 9 bases between them. The CDR3 runs 13 residues. CDR3 protein: CASSKTLTDTQYF. CDR3 sequence (DNA): TGTGCCAGCAGTAAGACATTGACAGATACGCAGTATTTT.

This clonotype was observed at least ten times. The rearrangement uses TRBV29-1 and TRBJ2-5, with 7 nucleotides matching TRBD2. Germline CDR1 reads SQVTM; CDR2 reads ANQGSEA. Unmatched junction bases numbered 6, after V lost 7 bases and J lost 4 bases. The CDR3 is 12 amino acids. The CDR3 spells CSATGGGETQYF. The DNA of the CDR3 is TGCAGCGCCACGGGGGGTGGAGAGACCCAGTACTTC. Full variable domain (remainder filled in from reference TRBV29-1 and TRBJ2-5): SAVISQKPSRDICQRGTSLTIQCQVDSQVTMMFWYRQQPGQSLTLIATANQGSEATYESGFVIDKFPISRPNLTFSTLTVSNMSPEDSSIYLCSATGGGETQYFGPGTRLLVL.

This clonotype came up many times. J is TRBJ2-1 and V is TRBV4-1, with a tentative D call TRBD2 (5 bases). Trimming took 4 bases from V and 10 from J, leaving 17 bases between them. Germline V gene data show CDR1 as MGHRA and CDR2 as YSYEKL. This CDR3 is 14 amino acids long. The CDR3 sequence is CASSPTERTGEQFF. The CDR3 DNA reads as TGCGCCAGCAGCCCCACGGAGCGTACGGGGGAGCAGTTCTTC.